The entry that follows covers one T cell receptor beta chain sequence. Its specificity is unknown. The data originate from a study of cytomegalovirus exposure and HLA in healthy donors. Study-wide results and limits: Researchers catalogued 164 TCR beta chains as cytomegalovirus-associated. In vitro checks showed that three CMV-associated chains really do target CMV antigens.

The J segment lost 9 bases and the V segment lost 2 bases, leaving 6 bases of the junction unmatched. CDR1 and CDR2 (germline): MRHNA, SNTAGT. The CDR3 runs to 14 residues. The donors belonged to the approximately 110-subject validation cohort, separate from the approximately 700-subject first cohort. The repertoire was sequenced with immunoSEQ multiplex PCR; TCRdb's copy has only in-frame clones and lacks some. Of about 21,000 clones in the sample, under 98% are singletons; the top ten hold approximately 10%. This clonotype was obtained from a young man in good health and CMV-seropositive. The chain has TRBV6-4 and TRBJ2-1; 8 positions agree with TRBD1. The source material was PBMCs. Here the CDR3 DNA reads TGTGCCAGCAGTGACGGGACAGGTTCGGGTGAGCAGTTCTTC. Translated, it gives CASSDGTGSGEQFF.